Following are 6 T cell receptor beta chains from one sample sequenced in a study of T cell responses to AZD1222 COVID-19 vaccine. Assay: immunoSEQ multiplex PCR; the TCRdb copy retains only in-frame clones and omits some. The sample has under 150,000 clones, roughly 85% seen once. The source was peripheral blood, collected on day 0 of MenACWY control vaccination. The receptors were sampled from an adult in good health.

The rearrangement links TRBV7-2 to TRBJ2-2; 9 bases map to TRBD2. This CDR3 is 16 amino acids long. V dropped 2 bases and J dropped 4; count of bases not matched to a gene: 5. In germline, CDR1 is SGHTA, CDR2 FQGNSA. The CDR3 bases are TGTGCCAGCAGCTTACGCGGGGGGGCGGTCACCGGGGAGCTGTTTTTT. It codes for CASSLRGGAVTGELFF. The full variable domain, with the rest looked up from reference TRBV7-2 and TRBJ2-2, is GAGVSQSPSNKVTEKGKDVELRCDPISGHTALYWYRQSLGQGLEFLIYFQGNSAPDKSGLPSDRFSAERTGGSVSTLTIQRTQQEDSAVYLCASSLRGGAVTGELFFGEGSRLTVL.

The chain links TRBV7-8 to TRBJ1-6; D not resolved. V dropped 8 bases and J dropped 8 bases, with 10 bases sitting between them. Germline CDR1 reads SGHVS; CDR2 reads FQNEAQ. The CDR3 loop spans 12 amino acids. The CDR3 here is CASGPRDSPLHF. The CDR3 DNA reads TGTGCCAGCGGCCCTCGGGATTCACCCCTCCACTTT.

This chain joins TRBV9 and TRBJ2-3; D gene uncertain. This CDR3 is 13 amino acids long. The germline V and J ends were trimmed by 3 bases and 4 bases, with 9 bases remaining between them. CDR1 and CDR2 from the germline V gene are SGDLS and YYNGEE. The chain's CDR3 is CASSAGPADTQYF. CDR3 DNA sequence: TGTGCCAGCAGCGCTGGTCCCGCAGATACGCAGTATTTT.

The rearrangement uses TRBV11-2 and TRBJ2-2; TRBD1 matches 7 bases. Germline V lookup: CDR1 SGHAT, CDR2 FQNNGV. CDR3 length: 15 amino acids. The V and J ends lost 1 base and 3 bases, in that order; junction bases with no gene match: 2. This CDR3 reads CASSLGTGYTGELFF. The CDR3 DNA is TGTGCCAGCAGCTTAGGGACAGGTTACACCGGGGAGCTGTTTTTT.

In this sample, this clone turned up a few times. The DNA of the CDR3 is TGTGCCAGTAGTATTGCGGGGGCTTACACCGGGGAGCTGTTTTTT. It encodes CASSIAGAYTGELFF. This chain joins TRBV19 and TRBJ2-2; tentative D call: TRBD2 (7 bases). The germline gives CDR1 LNHDA, CDR2 SQIVND (reference sequence). V shed 3 bases and J shed 3 bases, with 11 bases lying between them. The CDR3 is 15 amino acids.

CDR3 bases: TGCGCCAGCAGTGAGTCCCAGAGGACAGGCACAGATACGCAGTATTTT. Protein: CASSESQRTGTDTQYF. The chain couples TRBV10-1 to TRBJ2-3; TRBD1 is a possible D gene (6 bases). This CDR3 region has 16 residues. The V gene's germline CDR1 is WNHNN and CDR2 SYGVQD (reference sequence). V lost 0 bases to trimming and J lost 1 base, with 11 bases between them.